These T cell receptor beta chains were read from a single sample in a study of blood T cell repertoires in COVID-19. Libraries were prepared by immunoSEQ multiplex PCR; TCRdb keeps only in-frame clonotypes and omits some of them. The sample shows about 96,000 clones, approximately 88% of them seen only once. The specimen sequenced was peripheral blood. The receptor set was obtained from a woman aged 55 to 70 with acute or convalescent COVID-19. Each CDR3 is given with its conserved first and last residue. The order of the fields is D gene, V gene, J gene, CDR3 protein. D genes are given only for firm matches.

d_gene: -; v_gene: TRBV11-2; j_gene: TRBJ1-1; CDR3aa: CASSRGRAETEAFF
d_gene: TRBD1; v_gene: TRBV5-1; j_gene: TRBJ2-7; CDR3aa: CASSFDRGNPGGEQYF
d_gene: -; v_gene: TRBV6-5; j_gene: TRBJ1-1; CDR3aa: CASSYSGHSNTEAFF
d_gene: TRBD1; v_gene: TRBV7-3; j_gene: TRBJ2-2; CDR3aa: CASSLMGQEELFF
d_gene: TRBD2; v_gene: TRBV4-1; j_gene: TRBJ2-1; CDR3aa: CASTTLAGDSYNEQFF
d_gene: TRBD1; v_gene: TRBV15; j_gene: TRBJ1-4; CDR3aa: CATSRVKGANEKLFF
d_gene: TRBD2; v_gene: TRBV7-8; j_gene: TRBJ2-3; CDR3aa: CASSLAFSGGAEADTQYF
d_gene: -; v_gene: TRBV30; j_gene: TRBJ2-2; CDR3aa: CAWSVQNTGELFF
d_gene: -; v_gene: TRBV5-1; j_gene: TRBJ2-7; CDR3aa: CASRLRGGGYEQYF
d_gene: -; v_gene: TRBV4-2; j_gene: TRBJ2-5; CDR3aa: CASSQNSGTLETQYF
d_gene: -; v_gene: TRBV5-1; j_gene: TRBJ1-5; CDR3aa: CASEISTAAQPQHF
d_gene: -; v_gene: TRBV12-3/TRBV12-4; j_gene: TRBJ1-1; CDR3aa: CASSFGLNTEAFF
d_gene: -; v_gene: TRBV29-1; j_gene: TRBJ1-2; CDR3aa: CSVEDSGYTF
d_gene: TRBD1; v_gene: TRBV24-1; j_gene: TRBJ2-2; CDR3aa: CATKGQGGGELFF
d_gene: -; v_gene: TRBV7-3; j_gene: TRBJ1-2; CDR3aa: CASSLIQGQGYTF